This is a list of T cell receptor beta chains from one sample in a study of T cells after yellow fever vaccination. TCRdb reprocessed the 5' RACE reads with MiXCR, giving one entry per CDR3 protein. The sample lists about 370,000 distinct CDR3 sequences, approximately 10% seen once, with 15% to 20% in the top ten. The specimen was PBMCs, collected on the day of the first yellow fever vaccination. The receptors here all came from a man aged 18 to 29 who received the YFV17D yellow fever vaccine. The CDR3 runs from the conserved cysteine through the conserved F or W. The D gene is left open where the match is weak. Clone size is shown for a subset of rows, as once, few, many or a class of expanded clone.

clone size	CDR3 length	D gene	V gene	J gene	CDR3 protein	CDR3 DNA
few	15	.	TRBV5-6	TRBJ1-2	CASSGRLRSISGYTF	TGTGCCAGCAGCGGCAGGCTACGTAGTATCTCTGGCTACACCTTC
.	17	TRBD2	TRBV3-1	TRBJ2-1	CASSQDWRAGAYNEQFF	TGTGCCAGCAGCCAAGATTGGAGAGCGGGGGCCTACAATGAGCAGTTCTTC
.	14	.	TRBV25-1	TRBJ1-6	CASSLEGVGSPLHF	TGTGCCAGCAGTCTGGAGGGGGTTGGATCACCCCTCCACTTT
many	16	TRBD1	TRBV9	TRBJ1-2	CASSVDNRGANYGYTF	TGTGCCAGCAGCGTAGACAACAGGGGTGCTAACTATGGCTACACCTTC
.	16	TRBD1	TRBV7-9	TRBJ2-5	CASSLWTGAFGGSQYF	TGTGCCAGCAGCCTTTGGACAGGGGCGTTTGGCGGTTCCCAGTACTTC
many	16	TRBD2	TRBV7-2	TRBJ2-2	CATPAAGGPGTGELFF	TGTGCCACCCCAGCAGCGGGGGGGCCCGGCACCGGGGAGCTGTTTTTT
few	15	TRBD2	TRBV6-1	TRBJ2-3	CASRKSGTTADTQYF	TGTGCCAGCAGGAAATCCGGGACTACCGCAGATACGCAGTATTTT
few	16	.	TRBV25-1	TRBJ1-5	CASSESTRGSNQPQHF	TGTGCCAGCAGTGAATCAACTAGGGGGAGCAATCAGCCCCAGCATTTT
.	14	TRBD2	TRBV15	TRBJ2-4	CATSRAGGRDIQYF	TGTGCCACCAGCCGAGCGGGGGGGCGTGACATTCAGTACTTC
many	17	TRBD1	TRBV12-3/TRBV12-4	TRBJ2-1	CASNPGQGSVSYNEQFF	TGTGCCAGCAACCCCGGACAGGGGTCCGTCTCCTACAATGAGCAGTTCTTC
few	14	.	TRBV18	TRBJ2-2	CASSETLYTGELFF	TGTGCCAGCTCCGAGACACTTTACACCGGGGAGCTGTTTTTT
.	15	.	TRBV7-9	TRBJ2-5	CASSLGVVHQETQYF	TGTGCCAGCAGCTTAGGAGTTGTGCACCAAGAGACCCAGTACTTC
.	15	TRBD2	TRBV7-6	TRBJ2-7	CASSSTSGGTYEQYF	TGTGCCAGCAGCTCGACTAGCGGGGGGACCTACGAGCAGTACTTC
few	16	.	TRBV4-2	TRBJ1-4	CASSQEEGATNEKLFF	TGTGCCAGCAGCCAAGAAGAGGGAGCAACTAATGAAAAACTGTTTTTT
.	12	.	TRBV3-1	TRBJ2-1	CASNRGTLEQFF	TGTGCCAGCAACAGAGGTACTCTCGAGCAGTTCTTC
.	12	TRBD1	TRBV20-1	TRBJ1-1	CSAKDRGAEAFF	TGCAGTGCAAAGGACAGGGGGGCTGAAGCTTTCTTT
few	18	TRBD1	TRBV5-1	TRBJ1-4	CASSLTGTGVISNEKLFF	TGCGCCAGCAGCTTGACCGGGACAGGGGTGATTTCTAATGAAAAACTGTTTTTT
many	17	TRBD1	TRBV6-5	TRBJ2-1	CASSPSRTGSSYNEQFF	TGTGCCAGCAGTCCCTCGAGGACAGGTAGCTCCTACAATGAGCAGTTCTTC
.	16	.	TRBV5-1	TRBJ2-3	CASSLAGGRVTDTQYF	TGCGCCAGCAGCCTCGCTGGGGGGCGGGTGACAGATACGCAGTATTTT
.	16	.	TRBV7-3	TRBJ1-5	CASSTGPEESNQPQHF	TGTGCCAGCAGCACCGGGCCCGAAGAGTCAAATCAGCCCCAGCATTTT